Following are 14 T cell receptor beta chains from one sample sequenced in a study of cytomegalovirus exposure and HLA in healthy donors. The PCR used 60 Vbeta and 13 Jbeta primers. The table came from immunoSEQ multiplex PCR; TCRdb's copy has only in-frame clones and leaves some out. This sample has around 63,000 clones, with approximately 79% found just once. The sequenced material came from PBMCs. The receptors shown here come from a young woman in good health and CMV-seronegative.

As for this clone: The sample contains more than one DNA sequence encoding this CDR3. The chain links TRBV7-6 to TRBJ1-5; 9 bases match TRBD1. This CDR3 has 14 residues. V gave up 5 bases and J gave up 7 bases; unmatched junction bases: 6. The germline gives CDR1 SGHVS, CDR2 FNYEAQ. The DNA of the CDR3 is TGTGCCAGCAGCCGGGGACAGGGTAACCAGCCCCAGCATTTT. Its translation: CASSRGQGNQPQHF. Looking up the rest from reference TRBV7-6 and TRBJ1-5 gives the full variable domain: GAGVSQSPRYKVTKRGQDVALRCDPISGHVSLYWYRQALGQGPEFLTYFNYEAQQDKSGLPNDRFSAERPEGSISTLTIQRTEQRDSAMYRCASSRGQGNQPQHFGDGTRLSIL.

CDR3 nucleotide sequence: TGTGCCAGCAGCTTCCCCCCTATGTCTGAAGCTTTCTTT. It yields the protein CASSFPPMSEAFF. This rearrangement joins TRBV7-2 to TRBJ1-1; D remains ambiguous. From germline, CDR1 is SGHTA and CDR2 FQGNSA. There are 13 residues in the CDR3. The V and J ends lost 3 bases and 6 bases respectively, with 11 bases between them.

The CDR3 nucleotides read TGTGCCAGCAGCCTCGGGACAGGGAATGGGATCGATGGCTACACCTTC. This codes for CASSLGTGNGIDGYTF. This chain uses TRBV7-2 with TRBJ1-2, with 9 bases lining up with TRBD1. The trim removed 5 bases at V and 6 bases at J, leaving 13 bases unmatched. The CDR3 has 16 amino acids. Germline loops: CDR1 SGHTA, CDR2 FQGNSA.

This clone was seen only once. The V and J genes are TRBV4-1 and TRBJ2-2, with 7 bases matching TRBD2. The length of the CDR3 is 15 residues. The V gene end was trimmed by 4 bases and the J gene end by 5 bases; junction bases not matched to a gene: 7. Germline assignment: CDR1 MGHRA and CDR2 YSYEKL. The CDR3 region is CASSPAGSGTGELFF. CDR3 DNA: TGCGCCAGCAGCCCAGCGGGGTCGGGGACCGGGGAGCTGTTTTTT.

The CDR3 spells CASSLALAETDTQYF. In DNA form, the CDR3 reads TGTGCCAGCAGCTTAGCACTAGCGGAAACAGATACGCAGTATTTT. V usage is TRBV7-9 and J usage is TRBJ2-3, with 8 bases fitting TRBD2. Germline-derived CDR1 and CDR2 are SEHNR and FQNEAQ (reference sequence). The CDR3 is 15 residues long. Trimming removed 0 bases from V and 3 bases from J; junction bases left unmatched: 2.

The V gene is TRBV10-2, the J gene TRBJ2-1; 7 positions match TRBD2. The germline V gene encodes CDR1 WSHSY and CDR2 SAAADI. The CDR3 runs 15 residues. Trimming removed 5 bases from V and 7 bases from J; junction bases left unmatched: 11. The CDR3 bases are TGCGCCAGCAGTTTCTGGACTAGGTCCGGGAATGAGCAGTTCTTC. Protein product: CASSFWTRSGNEQFF.

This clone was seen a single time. The CDR3 region has the DNA TGTGCCAGCAGACCTTTCCCGACGGGGAGCTCTGGAAACACCATATATTTT. Protein sequence: CASRPFPTGSSGNTIYF. J is TRBJ1-3 and V is TRBV21-1. TRBV21-1 is termed a pseudogene. The CDR3 runs 17 residues.

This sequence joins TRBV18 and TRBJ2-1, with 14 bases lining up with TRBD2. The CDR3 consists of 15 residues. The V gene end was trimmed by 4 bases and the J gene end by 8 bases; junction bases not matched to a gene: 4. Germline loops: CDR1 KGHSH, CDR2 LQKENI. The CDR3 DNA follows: TGTGCCAGCTCACGCGGACTAGCGGGAGGCGATGAGCAGTTCTTC. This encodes CASSRGLAGGDEQFF.

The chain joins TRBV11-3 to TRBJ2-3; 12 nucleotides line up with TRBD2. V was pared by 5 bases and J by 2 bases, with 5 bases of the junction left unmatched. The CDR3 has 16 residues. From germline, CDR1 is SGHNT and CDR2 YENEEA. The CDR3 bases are TGTGCCAGCAGCCCTCGGACTAGCGGGAACACAGATACGCAGTATTTT. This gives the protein CASSPRTSGNTDTQYF.

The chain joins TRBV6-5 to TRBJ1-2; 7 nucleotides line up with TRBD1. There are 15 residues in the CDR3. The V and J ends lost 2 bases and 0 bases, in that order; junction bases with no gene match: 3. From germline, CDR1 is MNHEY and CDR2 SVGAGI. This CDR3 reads CASSYGGTANYGYTF. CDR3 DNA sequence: TGTGCCAGCAGTTACGGCGGGACAGCTAACTATGGCTACACCTTC.

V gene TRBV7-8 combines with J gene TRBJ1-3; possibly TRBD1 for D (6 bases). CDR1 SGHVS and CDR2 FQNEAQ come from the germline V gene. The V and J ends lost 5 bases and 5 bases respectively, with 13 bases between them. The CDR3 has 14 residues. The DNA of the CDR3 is TGTGCCAGCAGCCCTTCAGGGGCTCGAAACACCATATATTTT. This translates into CASSPSGARNTIYF. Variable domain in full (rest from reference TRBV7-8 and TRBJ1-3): GAGVSQSPRYKVAKRGQDVALRCDPISGHVSLFWYQQALGQGPEFLTYFQNEAQLDKSGLPSDRFFAERPEGSVSTLKIQRTQQEDSAVYLCASSPSGARNTIYFGEGSWLTVV.

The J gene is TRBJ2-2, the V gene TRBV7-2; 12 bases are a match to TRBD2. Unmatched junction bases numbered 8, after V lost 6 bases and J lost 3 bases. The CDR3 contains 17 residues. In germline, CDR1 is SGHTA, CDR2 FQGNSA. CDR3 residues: CASSLFTSGRYTGELFF. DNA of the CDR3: TGTGCCAGCAGTCTCTTTACTAGCGGGAGGTACACCGGGGAGCTGTTTTTT.

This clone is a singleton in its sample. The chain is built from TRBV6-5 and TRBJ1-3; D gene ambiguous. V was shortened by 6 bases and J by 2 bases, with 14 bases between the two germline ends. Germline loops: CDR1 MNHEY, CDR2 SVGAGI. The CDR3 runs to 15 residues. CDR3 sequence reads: CASSRLGDTGNTIYF. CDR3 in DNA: TGTGCCAGCAGCCGCCTCGGGGATACTGGAAACACCATATATTTT.

CDR3 DNA sequence: TGCGCCAGCAGCTTCCAGACAGGGGGCACTGAAGCTTTCTTT. Its translation is CASSFQTGGTEAFF. The V call is TRBV5-1, the J call TRBJ1-1, with TRBD1 matching over 9 bases. This CDR3 is 14 amino acids long. V was clipped by 2 bases and J by 4 bases; unmatched bases: 3. Germline loops: CDR1 SGHRS, CDR2 YFSETQ.